This entry lists 16 T cell receptor beta chains sequenced from one sample in a study of OX40 agonist ivuxolimab in advanced cancers. Profiled with immunoSEQ multiplex PCR; TCRdb holds only in-frame clones, not every one. The table has about 59,000 clones, around 87% seen once; the top ten hold more than 0.35%. This specimen was CD4+ or CD8+ T cells sorted from blood, taken in a trial of the OX40 agonist ivuxolimab. These receptors were taken from an adult with an advanced solid tumor such as melanoma, head and neck, liver or kidney cancer.

The V and J genes are TRBV4-3 and TRBJ1-5, with D possibly TRBD1 on 5 matching bases. V was clipped by 1 base and J by 7 bases, with 14 bases between them. CDR1 and CDR2 from the germline V gene are LGHNA and YSLEER. CDR3 length: 15 amino acids. CDR3 bases: TGCGCCAGCAGCCAAGTATTCGGGGGTTGGCAGCCCCAGCATTTT. Amino acids: CASSQVFGGWQPQHF.

The J gene is TRBJ1-5, the V gene TRBV29-1; TRBD1 matches 9 bases. CDR3 length: 15 residues. Germline loops: CDR1 SQVTM, CDR2 ANQGSEA. V lost 6 bases, J lost 0 bases, and 6 bases stayed unmatched. CDR3 region: CSVVTQGASNQPQHF. The CDR3 bases are TGCAGCGTGGTGACACAGGGGGCTAGCAATCAGCCCCAGCATTTT. The full variable domain, rest sourced from reference TRBV29-1 and TRBJ1-5, is SAVISQKPSRDICQRGTSLTIQCQVDSQVTMMFWYRQQPGQSLTLIATANQGSEATYESGFVIDKFPISRPNLTFSTLTVSNMSPEDSSIYLCSVVTQGASNQPQHFGDGTRLSIL.

The V and J genes are TRBV20-1 and TRBJ2-7; TRBD2 is a possible D gene (6 bases). The CDR3 is 11 amino acids. The germline V and J ends were trimmed by 5 bases and 2 bases, with 7 bases remaining between them. Germline values: CDR1 DFQATT, CDR2 SNEGSKA (reference sequence). DNA for the CDR3: TGCAGTGCTGGAGGGACCTACGAGCAGTACTTC. Its protein is CSAGGTYEQYF.

Turning to this clone: The same CDR3 also results from other DNA sequences found in this sample. This chain uses TRBV2 with TRBJ1-1; D unresolved. Germline lookup yields CDR1 SNHLY and CDR2 FYNNEI. Trimming left V 8 bases short and J 0 bases short, with 10 bases between. The CDR3 has 13 residues. CDR3 loop: CASGWTVNTEAFF. The CDR3 coding sequence is TGTGCCAGCGGGTGGACTGTGAACACTGAAGCTTTCTTT.

V and J are TRBV9 and TRBJ2-7; D possibly uses TRBD1 or TRBD2 (6 bases each). Trimming shortened V by 0 bases and J by 0 bases, and 10 bases separated the two germline ends. CDR1 SGDLS and CDR2 YYNGEE come from the germline V gene. There are 15 residues in the CDR3. The CDR3 bases are TGTGCCAGCAGCGTAGCGGGGGCCAGCTCCTACGAGCAGTACTTC. It encodes CASSVAGASSYEQYF.

There are a few counts of this clone. This same CDR3 is encoded by further DNA sequences in the sample. The chain links TRBV4-1 to TRBJ1-1, with D possibly being TRBD1 (5 bases). The CDR3 length is 15 residues. Germline CDR1 is MGHRA and CDR2 is YSYEKL. Between the trimmed V and J ends, which lost 0 bases and 4 bases, there was a span of 12 bases. The CDR3 sequence: CASSQDPGGGTEAFF. In DNA, the CDR3 is TGCGCCAGCAGCCAAGACCCGGGCGGGGGCACTGAAGCTTTCTTT.

V and J are TRBV5-4 and TRBJ2-3; D is uncertain. V was trimmed by 4 bases and J by 6 bases, leaving 12 bases between them. The CDR3 loop spans 13 amino acids. Germline V CDR1 and CDR2: SGHNT, YYREEE (reference sequence). Here the CDR3 DNA reads TGTGCCAGCAGCAATCTAGATGAGGATACGCAGTATTTT. Translation gives CASSNLDEDTQYF.

This chain joins TRBV2 and TRBJ1-1; D is possibly TRBD1 (5 bases). V gave up 4 bases and J gave up 1 base, with 7 bases separating them. Germline CDR1 SNHLY, CDR2 FYNNEI. The CDR3 has 13 residues. The CDR3 sequence is CASSVQGNTEAFF. DNA of the CDR3: TGTGCCAGCAGTGTTCAGGGGAACACTGAAGCTTTCTTT. Complete variable domain (other parts from reference TRBV2 and TRBJ1-1): EPEVTQTPSHQVTQMGQEVILRCVPISNHLYFYWYRQILGQKVEFLVSFYNNEISEKSEIFDDQFSVERPDGSNFTLKIRSTKLEDSAMYFCASSVQGNTEAFFGQGTRLTVV.

The CDR3 sequence: CASSLDPGGYGYTF. CDR3 nucleotides: TGTGCCAGCAGCTTAGATCCAGGGGGCTATGGCTACACCTTC. The genes are TRBV7-8 and TRBJ1-2, with 7 bases lining up with TRBD1. CDR1 and CDR2 (germline): SGHVS, FQNEAQ. CDR3 length equals 14 residues. Trimming removed 1 base from V and 4 bases from J; junction bases left unmatched: 3.

The gene calls are TRBV9 and TRBJ1-5; possible D gene TRBD1, 6 bases. V lost 4 bases and J lost 2, with 10 bases in between. Germline CDR1 is SGDLS and CDR2 is YYNGEE. This CDR3 comprises 14 residues. The CDR3 coding sequence is TGTGCCAGCAGCAACAGGGCCGGCAATCAGCCCCAGCATTTT. Translation: CASSNRAGNQPQHF.

This clone was seen more than once but under ten times. The chain uses TRBV30 and TRBJ2-7; 9 nucleotides match TRBD1. This CDR3 has 14 residues. The V segment lost 5 bases and the J segment 5 bases; nucleotides outside the gene matches: 10. CDR1 is GTSNPN, CDR2 SVGIG, per germline (reference sequence). The CDR3 nucleotides are TGTGCCTGGGGTAGGACAGGGGTTTACGACGAGCAGTACTTC. It yields the protein CAWGRTGVYDEQYF.

In nucleotides, the CDR3 is TGTGCCAGCAGTTTACAGGGTCCCGGATCTGAAGCTTTCTTT. This sequence encodes CASSLQGPGSEAFF. This rearrangement joins TRBV6-5 to TRBJ1-1, with D maybe TRBD1 (6 bases). CDR1 and CDR2 (germline): MNHEY, SVGAGI. Trimming shortened V by 4 bases and J by 6 bases, and 15 bases separated the two germline ends. The CDR3 spans 14 residues.

V is TRBV7-2 and J is TRBJ2-3, with D perhaps matching TRBD1 (6 bases). Germline V gives CDR1 SGHTA, CDR2 FQGNSA. Trimming cost V 2 bases and J 0 bases, with 15 bases left between them. The CDR3 covers 17 residues. The CDR3 here is CASSLLGDTVSTDTQYF. In DNA, the CDR3 is TGTGCCAGCAGCTTATTGGGGGACACGGTGAGCACAGATACGCAGTATTTT.

The chain is built from TRBV30 and TRBJ1-4; maybe TRBD1 (5 bases). This CDR3 is 15 amino acids long. V gave up 1 base and J gave up 8 bases, with 17 bases separating them. Germline V gives CDR1 GTSNPN, CDR2 SVGIG (reference sequence). Written as DNA, the CDR3 is TGTGCCTGGAGTGCTGATCTTTTAAGGGGCGAAAAACTGTTTTTT. Encoded protein: CAWSADLLRGEKLFF.

Details on this clone: Other nucleotide sequences from this sample produce the same CDR3. The chain uses TRBV30 and TRBJ1-3, with D perhaps matching TRBD1 (6 bases). The V end was cut by 0 bases, the J end by 4 bases, with 7 bases between. Germline V gives CDR1 GTSNPN, CDR2 SVGIG (reference sequence). The CDR3 consists of 13 residues. CDR3 sequence (DNA): TGTGCCTGGAGTGTGACAGGAGGAAACACCATATATTTT. Protein: CAWSVTGGNTIYF.

The chain links TRBV2 to TRBJ2-3; 8 bases are shared with TRBD1. Germline CDR1 is SNHLY and CDR2 is FYNNEI. The CDR3 has 13 amino acids. V lost 4 bases, J lost 4 bases, and 1 base stayed unmatched. CDR3 bases: TGTGCCAGCAGTGCAGGGGGCGCAGATACGCAGTATTTT. It yields the protein CASSAGGADTQYF. The full variable domain, with the rest looked up from reference TRBV2 and TRBJ2-3, is EPEVTQTPSHQVTQMGQEVILRCVPISNHLYFYWYRQILGQKVEFLVSFYNNEISEKSEIFDDQFSVERPDGSNFTLKIRSTKLEDSAMYFCASSAGGADTQYFGPGTRLTVL.